These T cell receptor beta chains were read from a single sample in a study of T cell repertoires in cytomegalovirus infection. TCRdb re-derived calls from the reads in MiXCR, one entry per CDR3 protein. The profile covers 200,000 to 300,000 distinct CDR3 sequences, with about an eighth appearing a single time and around 8.1% taken by the ten largest. The sequenced sample consisted of PBMCs. These receptors all come from a human donor in good health (CMV status not recorded). Some clones in this sample may be carry-over from other donors' samples. CDR3s include the opening cysteine and the closing phenylalanine or tryptophan. The D gene is left open where the match is weak. Rows give clone size only sometimes, using once, few, many, or a class for an expanded clone.

j_call clone_size d_call v_call cdr3_nt cdr3_aa
TRBJ1-1 few - TRBV6-1 TGTGCCAGCAGTGAAGCGGGGGGGAACACTGAAGCTTTCTTT CASSEAGGNTEAFF
TRBJ2-1 many TRBD2 TRBV6-2/TRBV6-3 TGTGCCAGCAGTCCCGGGACTAGCGGGACCCCCTCCTACAATGAGCAGTTCTTC CASSPGTSGTPSYNEQFF
TRBJ1-5 many - TRBV28 TGTGCCAGCAGTTCAGGGTCGGCGTTCCGGCTACCTGATCAGCCCCAGCATTTT CASSSGSAFRLPDQPQHF
TRBJ2-6 many - TRBV7-3 TGTGCCAGCAGCTCCCTTGGCGCTGGGGCCAACGTCCTGACTTTC CASSSLGAGANVLTF
TRBJ2-1 - - TRBV29-1 TGCAGCGGGGGGATTGGCGGTGAGCAGTTCTTC CSGGIGGEQFF
TRBJ1-4 few - TRBV4-1 TGCGCCAGCAGCCAAGGCTGGACAGATGAAAAACTGTTTTTT CASSQGWTDEKLFF
TRBJ1-1 few TRBD1 TRBV6-6 TGTGCCAGCAATCGCCGGGACAGGGGGAGTTTTTTGTCTGAAGCTTTCTTT CASNRRDRGSFLSEAFF
TRBJ2-7 - - TRBV5-1 TGCGCCAGCAGCCGCGACTTCTCCTACGAGCAGTACTTC CASSRDFSYEQYF
TRBJ2-2 many TRBD2 TRBV10-1 TGCGCCAGCAGTGAGTCGAAAGCGGGAAACACCGGGGAGCTGTTTTTT CASSESKAGNTGELFF
TRBJ2-1 - TRBD2 TRBV11-3 TGTGCCAGCAGCTTGGAACTAGCGGGAGCGGGCAATGAGCAGTTCTTC CASSLELAGAGNEQFF
TRBJ2-2 many TRBD2 TRBV5-4 TGTGCCAGCAGCACAAAGGGGACTAGCGGGGGGGCTGGCACCGGGGAGCTGTTTTTT CASSTKGTSGGAGTGELFF
TRBJ2-5 few TRBD1 TRBV7-2 TGTGCCAGCAGCTTAGTCGGGACAGGGGAGGCGACCCAGTACTTC CASSLVGTGEATQYF
TRBJ2-5 many TRBD1 TRBV7-6 TGTGCCAGCAGCTTGGGGACAGGATTCGAGACCCAGTACTTC CASSLGTGFETQYF
TRBJ1-6 many TRBD1 TRBV7-2 TGTGCCAGCAGCCGAATTACCGCAGGGGGCGCGGGGAATTCACCCCTCCACTTT CASSRITAGGAGNSPLHF
TRBJ2-7 few - TRBV10-2 TGCGCCAGCACTAGGGACTTAAATTCCTACGAGCAGTACTTC CASTRDLNSYEQYF
TRBJ2-7 few - TRBV4-1 TGCGCCAGCAGCCCGAGAGAAAGGGACCTGCAGTACTTC CASSPRERDLQYF
TRBJ2-1 many TRBD1 TRBV7-8 TGTGCCAGCAGCCAAAGGACCGGGACAGACAATGAGCAGTTCTTC CASSQRTGTDNEQFF
TRBJ2-1 - TRBD2 TRBV2 TGTGCCAGCAGTCGGGTAGCGGGGATATACAATGAGCAGTTCTTC CASSRVAGIYNEQFF
TRBJ1-6 - TRBD1 TRBV20-1 TGCAGTGCTAGCGGACAGGGAAATTCACCCCTCCACTTT CSASGQGNSPLHF
TRBJ1-2 few - TRBV3-1 TGTGCCAGCAGCAACTCTGACCCGTATGGCTACACCTTC CASSNSDPYGYTF
TRBJ2-4 - TRBD2 TRBV3-1 TGTGCCAGCAGCCAAGAAGCGGGGGGGTCGTACATTCAGTACTTC CASSQEAGGSYIQYF
TRBJ2-2 - - TRBV7-9 TGTGCCAGCACCCAGGACACCGGGGAGCTGTTTTTT CASTQDTGELFF
TRBJ2-7 many TRBD2 TRBV7-2 TGTGCCAGCAGCCCCCCGGGCCCCCTTAGCGGGACTACCTACGAGCAGTACTTC CASSPPGPLSGTTYEQYF
TRBJ2-7 - TRBD1 TRBV6-5 TGTGCCACCCCCCACCGGGACAGGGACCACGAGCAGTACTTC CATPHRDRDHEQYF
TRBJ1-1 many TRBD1 TRBV7-2 TGTGCCAGCAGCTTATATTTAATGACAGGGGACGAAGAATTCTTT CASSLYLMTGDEEFF
TRBJ1-4 few TRBD1 TRBV6-5 TGTGCCAGCAGTTACTCGACAGGGGGGGAAAAACTGTTTTTT CASSYSTGGEKLFF